The present T cell receptor beta chain was sequenced within a study of T cell responses to AZD1222 COVID-19 vaccine. Method: immunoSEQ multiplex PCR; TCRdb's copy keeps in-frame clones and lacks some. This listing includes 150,000 or so clones. Germline V lookup: CDR1 SGHNT, CDR2 YENEEA. V lost 2 bases and J 3 bases, leaving 5 bases between the germline ends. The CDR3 loop spans 12 amino acids. General observations from the study: The sample set comprised mostly white British donors with more females, and clonal diversity was possibly underestimated. There were repertoire samples only from the period after the peak T cell response. Baseline seropositivity occurred in only six AZD1222 recipients. Compared with day 0, the breadth and depth of the Spike-specific TCR repertoire rose significantly after two doses of AZD1222.

In the case of this clone: Its antigen is currently unknown.

Material: peripheral blood. The source of this sequence is an adult in good health. The chain is built from TRBV11-3 and TRBJ2-7; D call uncertain. The chain's CDR3 is CASSLYFYEQYF. The DNA of the CDR3 is TGTGCCAGCAGCTTATATTTCTACGAGCAGTACTTC.